Sequencing of this T cell receptor beta chain was carried out in a study of cytotoxic CD8 clonotypes in ibrutinib-treated CLL. Study as a whole: Responses: roughly 25 partial, 2 complete; after median approximately 70 months, around 15 stayed remitted, some twelve progressed.

The protocol was immunoSEQ multiplex PCR, while the TCRdb copy is restricted to in-frame clones and leaves out a portion. The profile shows about 22,000 clones, under 85% of them singletons. CDR3 length: 15 residues. V dropped 8 bases and J dropped 3 bases, with 20 bases sitting between them. Germline CDR1 reads MNHNY; CDR2 reads SVGAGI (reference sequence). The chain employs TRBV6-6 and TRBJ2-7; D may be TRBD2 (5 bases). Sequences were derived from PBMCs, sampled before ibrutinib treatment. This receptor was taken from a human donor with chronic lymphocytic leukemia. CDR3 sequence (DNA): TGTGCCAGCGTCTCTCGGGATTTGGGATTCTACGAGCAGTACTTC. It is translated as CASVSRDLGFYEQYF.